The rows below give T cell receptor beta chains drawn from one sample of a study of T cells after yellow fever vaccination. From the 5' RACE reads, TCRdb called clonotypes with MiXCR, one entry per CDR3 protein. The sample lists about 360,000 distinct CDR3 sequences; over 5% were seen once. The sample here was PBMCs, taken 5 days after the yellow fever booster vaccination. The receptors derive from a man in his thirties or forties who received the YFV17D yellow fever vaccine. The CDR3 runs from the conserved cysteine through the conserved F or W. D genes are given only for firm matches. Clone sizes are given selectively: once, few, many, or a class where the clone is expanded.

>TRBV6-5|.|TRBJ1-2|few
TGTGCCAGCTTTGGGGTGTCCTATGGCTACACCTTC
CASFGVSYGYTF
>TRBV10-3|.|TRBJ2-3|many
TGTGCCATCAGTGAGTCTCCGGCAGGGGCGGGTACGCAGTATTTT
CAISESPAGAGTQYF
>TRBV20-1|.|TRBJ2-1|.
TGCAGTGCGACGCTTGACAATGAGCAGTTCTTC
CSATLDNEQFF
>TRBV18|.|TRBJ1-2|.
TGTGCCAGCTCCCCCCCCCTTTTGGAAGGGGGCTACACCTTC
CASSPPLLEGGYTF
>TRBV29-1|TRBD2|TRBJ2-5|few
TGCAGCGTTGACGTTGCGGGAGGCCCGGAACAAGAGACCCAGTACTTC
CSVDVAGGPEQETQYF
>TRBV20-1|.|TRBJ2-3|few
TGCAGGGCACGGGATCTCTTCGCCCGCACAGATACGCAGTATTTT
CRARDLFARTDTQYF
>TRBV4-2|TRBD2|TRBJ2-1|.
TGTGCCAGCAGCCAAGCTGCTAGCGGGAACTACAATGAGCAGTTCTTC
CASSQAASGNYNEQFF
>TRBV20-1|.|TRBJ1-3|.
TGCAGTGCCAGACAGGCGAGCTCTGGAAACACCATATATTTT
CSARQASSGNTIYF
>TRBV5-1|.|TRBJ2-1|.
TGCGCCAGCAGCTTGGTTAGCGGTGAATACAATGAGCAGTTCTTC
CASSLVSGEYNEQFF
>TRBV10-3|TRBD1|TRBJ2-7|.
TGTGCCATCAGTTCGGGACAGGGCTACGAGCAGTACTTC
CAISSGQGYEQYF
>TRBV2|.|TRBJ1-4|many
TGTGCCAGCCGTGGAGATCACGAAAAACTGTTTTTT
CASRGDHEKLFF
>TRBV4-2|TRBD2|TRBJ2-5|few
TGTGCCAGCAGCCCCAGGACTAGCGGGAGGATACTCGAGACCCAGTACTTC
CASSPRTSGRILETQYF
>TRBV7-2|.|TRBJ2-3|many
TGTGCCAGCAGCTTAATGCGCAGGGTAACAGATACGCAGTATTTT
CASSLMRRVTDTQYF
>TRBV20-1|.|TRBJ2-3|.
TGCAGTGCTGCCCCAATAACGGCCCCCACAGATACGCAGTATTTT
CSAAPITAPTDTQYF
>TRBV5-1|.|TRBJ2-1|few
TGCGCCAGCAGCTTGGAAGTGCTGCCCAATGAGCAGTTCTTC
CASSLEVLPNEQFF
>TRBV30|.|TRBJ2-7|few
TGTGCCTGGAGCTTAGGACTATCGGCCTACGAGCAGTACTTC
CAWSLGLSAYEQYF
>TRBV7-2|.|TRBJ2-7|many
TGTGCCAGCAGCTTAGAGCTCCGGATTAGGGAGCAGTACTTC
CASSLELRIREQYF
>TRBV6-2/TRBV6-3|TRBD2|TRBJ2-7|.
TGTGCCAGCAGTCGACTAGCGGGAAGGTACGAGCAGTACTTC
CASSRLAGRYEQYF
>TRBV12-3/TRBV12-4|TRBD1|TRBJ2-1|few
TGTGCCGACTCGGGACAGGGGTTCAATGAGCAGTTCTTC
CADSGQGFNEQFF
>TRBV27|TRBD2|TRBJ2-7|many
TGTGCCAGCAGTTTAGGCGGACTAGCGCTCACCTACGAGCAGTACTTC
CASSLGGLALTYEQYF
>TRBV24-1|.|TRBJ2-1|few
TGTGCCACCAGTTCCCAGGTCTCCAATGAGCAGTTCTTC
CATSSQVSNEQFF
>TRBV5-1|.|TRBJ2-7|few
TGCGCCAGCAGCGGGGGAGGACAGTCCTACGAGCAGTACTTC
CASSGGGQSYEQYF
>TRBV9|TRBD2|TRBJ2-5|many
TGTGCCAGCAGCGGGGGACTACAAGAGACCCAGTACTTC
CASSGGLQETQYF
>TRBV29-1|.|TRBJ2-4|few
TGCAGCGTGCTGGGAGGTTCAGGTCGACAGTACTTC
CSVLGGSGRQYF
>TRBV7-2|.|TRBJ2-7|many
TGTGCCAGCAGCTTAGTTACCGGGGACTACGAGCAGTACTTC
CASSLVTGDYEQYF
>TRBV28|TRBD2|TRBJ2-3|many
TGTGCCATCCTGGGCGGGAGAATGCAGTATTTT
CAILGGRMQYF
>TRBV25-1|TRBD1|TRBJ2-7|few
TGTGCCAGCAGTGAATCCGCCCCTCGGGACAGCACCTACGAGCAGTACTTC
CASSESAPRDSTYEQYF
>TRBV7-2|TRBD1|TRBJ2-5|many
TGTGCCAGCAGCCAGGACAGGGAAGAGACCCAGTACTTC
CASSQDREETQYF
>TRBV6-2/TRBV6-3|.|TRBJ2-7|few
TGTGCCAGCAGTTACCAGGGAAGGTTCGAGCAGTACTTC
CASSYQGRFEQYF
>TRBV19|.|TRBJ1-1|few
TGTGCCAGTAGTATTGGGGGTTCGGGCACTGAAGCTTTCTTT
CASSIGGSGTEAFF
>TRBV7-2|.|TRBJ2-3|many
TGTGCCAGCAGCTGGGAGTTTACAGATACGCAGTATTTT
CASSWEFTDTQYF
>TRBV20-1|.|TRBJ1-2|many
TGCAGTGCCATAAAGACGGACAGCTATGGCTACACCTTC
CSAIKTDSYGYTF
>TRBV7-6|.|TRBJ2-5|few
TGTGCCAGCAGCCCAGTATCGGAGACCCAGTACTTC
CASSPVSETQYF
>TRBV28|.|TRBJ2-3|few
TGTGCCAGCAGTTTAGGGTTGAGGTTCGATACGCAGTATTTT
CASSLGLRFDTQYF
>TRBV7-6|.|TRBJ2-1|.
TGTGCCAGCAGCGACCCGTGGAACTCCTACAATGAGCAGTTCTTC
CASSDPWNSYNEQFF
>TRBV5-1|TRBD2|TRBJ2-1|many
TGCGCCAGCAGCTTCGGCGGGAGGGCCTCAAATGAGCAGTTCTTC
CASSFGGRASNEQFF
>TRBV18|TRBD2|TRBJ2-5|.
TGTGCCAGCTCACCGGTAGGGACTAGCAAAAGAGGTCCTCAAGAGACCCAGTACTTC
CASSPVGTSKRGPQETQYF
>TRBV29-1|.|TRBJ2-3|.
TGCAGCGTCTACAGGACAGATACGCAGTATTTT
CSVYRTDTQYF
>TRBV20-1|.|TRBJ2-3|few
TGCAGTGCTAGAGTCCCCAGGATTGGCACAGATACGCAGTATTTT
CSARVPRIGTDTQYF
>TRBV4-3|TRBD1|TRBJ1-2|many
TGCGCCAGCAGCCATGGTACCCGCGGGACAGGGGGTCGGGGCTATGGCTACACCTTC
CASSHGTRGTGGRGYGYTF